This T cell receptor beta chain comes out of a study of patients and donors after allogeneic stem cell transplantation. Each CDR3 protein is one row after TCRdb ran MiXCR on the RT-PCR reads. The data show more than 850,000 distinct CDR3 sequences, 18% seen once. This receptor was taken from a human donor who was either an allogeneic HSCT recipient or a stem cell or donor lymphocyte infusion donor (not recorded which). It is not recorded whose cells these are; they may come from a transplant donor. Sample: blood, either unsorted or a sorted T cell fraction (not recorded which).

CDR3 DNA: TGTGCCAGCAGCTTAGAGGTAGTTGGGAGGTCTGAAGCTTTCTTT. This sequence encodes CASSLEVVGRSEAFF. The chain combines TRBV7-6 with TRBJ1-1; D ambiguous. V lost 1 base and J 6 bases, leaving 15 bases between the germline ends. Germline V gives CDR1 SGHVS, CDR2 FNYEAQ. The CDR3 spans 15 residues.